This T cell receptor (beta chain) was observed in a study of graft-versus-host responses after intestinal transplantation. Study context: Multivisceral, liver-intestinal, or isolated intestinal grafts were transplanted into recipients.

Trimming pared 2 bases from V and 5 bases from J, leaving 16 bases between. The CDR3 consists of 15 residues. The germline V gene encodes CDR1 MDHEN and CDR2 SYDVKM. Using immunoSEQ multiplex PCR, the repertoire was profiled, and TCRdb retains in-frame clones only, with some absent. The table has 33,000 or so clones, 90% to 95% seen once; the top ten hold roughly 0.8%. Concerning this clone: As yet, its antigen is unknown.

Notes on the study in general: Analysis identified GvH clones in recipient marrow, with some appearing first in ileum or blood. Within allografts, high graft-versus-host to host-versus-graft clonal ratios were seen among patients with graft-donor T cell macrochimerism.

The material sequenced was PBMCs, taken 16 days after intestinal transplant. The chain links TRBV28 to TRBJ2-7; D is undetermined. The receptor was derived from a human patient who received an intestinal transplant, so some T cells may come from the graft donor. The CDR3 loop reads CASSLKLSSPHEQYF. The DNA for the CDR3 is TGTGCCAGCAGTTTAAAACTTTCGAGTCCCCACGAGCAGTACTTC.